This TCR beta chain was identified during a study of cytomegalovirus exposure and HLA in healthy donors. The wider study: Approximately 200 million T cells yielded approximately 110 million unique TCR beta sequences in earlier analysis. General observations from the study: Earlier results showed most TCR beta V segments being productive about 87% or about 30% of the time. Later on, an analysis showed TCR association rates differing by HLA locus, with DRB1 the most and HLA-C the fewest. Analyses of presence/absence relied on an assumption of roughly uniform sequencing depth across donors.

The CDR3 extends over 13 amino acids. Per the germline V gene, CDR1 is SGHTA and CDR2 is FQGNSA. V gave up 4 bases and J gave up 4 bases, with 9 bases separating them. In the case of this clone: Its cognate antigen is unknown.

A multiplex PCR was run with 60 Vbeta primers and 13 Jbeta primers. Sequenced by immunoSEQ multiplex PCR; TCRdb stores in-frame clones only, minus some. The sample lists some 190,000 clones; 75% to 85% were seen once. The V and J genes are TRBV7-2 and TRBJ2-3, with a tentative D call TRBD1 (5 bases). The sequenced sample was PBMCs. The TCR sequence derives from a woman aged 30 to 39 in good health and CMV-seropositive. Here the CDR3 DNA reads TGTGCCAGCAGCTCCAGGGAATCAGATACGCAGTATTTT. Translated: CASSSRESDTQYF.